Below are 10 T cell receptor beta chains sequenced from a single sample in a study of blood T cell repertoires in COVID-19. Libraries were prepared by immunoSEQ multiplex PCR; TCRdb keeps only in-frame clonotypes and omits some of them. The sample lists around 130,000 clones, 75% to 90% seen once, with 3.5% to 5% in the top ten. Sequencing input: peripheral blood. All receptors derive from a human donor in a cohort sampled during active COVID-19.

This chain connects TRBV2 to TRBJ2-1; 10 bases are a match to TRBD2. V was clipped by 5 bases and J by 5 bases; unmatched bases: 12. Germline lookup yields CDR1 SNHLY and CDR2 FYNNEI. This CDR3 has 17 amino acids. The CDR3 DNA is TGTGCCAGCAGTCCCAGAATTGGACTAGCGGATAACAATGAGCAGTTCTTC. It translates to CASSPRIGLADNNEQFF.

This clone showed up many times. The J gene is TRBJ2-3, the V gene TRBV21-1; the table names TRBD2, a call not compared with the DNA. TRBV21-1 constitutes a pseudogene. This CDR3 comprises 17 residues. Here the CDR3 reads CASSSQRGKRESDTQYF. The CDR3 nucleotides read TGTGCCAGCAGCTCCCAACGCGGTAAGCGGGAGTCAGATACGCAGTATTTT.

The CDR3 sequence: CASIGLPNEQFF. CDR3 bases: TGCGCCAGCATCGGACTCCCGAATGAGCAGTTCTTC. This chain joins TRBV10-1 and TRBJ2-1; tentatively, D is TRBD2 (5 bases). Germline CDR1 WNHNN, CDR2 SYGVQD (reference sequence). The CDR3 runs 12 residues. The V end was cut by 7 bases, the J end by 7 bases, with 11 bases between.

The CDR3 nucleotides read TGTGCCAGCAGCCCGACTAGCGGCAGCTCCTACGAGCAGTACGTC. Translating it yields CASSPTSGSSYEQYV. V gene TRBV11-2 combines with J gene TRBJ2-7, with 9 bases that match TRBD2. The CDR3 totals 15 residues. CDR1 and CDR2 from the germline V gene are SGHAT and FQNNGV. The junction had 5 bases not matched to a gene; V was cut back by 5 bases and J by 0 bases.

The V gene is TRBV15, the J gene TRBJ1-6; D is uncertain. CDR3 length equals 13 residues. V was trimmed by 6 bases and J by 10 bases, leaving 13 bases between them. Per germline, CDR1 LNHNV and CDR2 YYDKDF (reference sequence). This CDR3 is CATRPGYVSPLHF. CDR3 sequence (DNA): TGTGCCACCAGACCGGGGTACGTATCACCCCTCCACTTT.

The chain combines TRBV6-6 with TRBJ1-2; D is ambiguous. This CDR3 has 12 residues. Germline CDR1 reads MNHNY; CDR2 reads SVGAGI (reference sequence). V gave up 2 bases and J gave up 8 bases, with 9 bases separating them. The CDR3 DNA sequence: TGTGCCAGCAGTTACACATCCCCGGGCTACACCTTC. Translating it yields CASSYTSPGYTF.

The CDR3: CATSRGQGRDTQYF. In DNA form, the CDR3 reads TGTGCCACCAGCAGAGGACAGGGGAGAGATACGCAGTATTTT. The chain combines TRBV15 with TRBJ2-3, with 8 bases identical to TRBD1. The CDR3 loop spans 14 amino acids. The junction had 2 bases not matched to a gene; V was cut back by 1 base and J by 5 bases. Germline-derived CDR1 and CDR2 are LNHNV and YYDKDF (reference sequence).

The chain employs TRBV7-2 and TRBJ1-5; D is perhaps TRBD1 (5 bases). This CDR3 region has 12 residues. Germline CDR1 SGHTA, CDR2 FQGNSA. Trimming shortened V by 5 bases and J by 9 bases, and 11 bases separated the two germline ends. This chain's CDR3 is CASSQGLGPQHF. CDR3 in DNA: TGTGCCAGCAGCCAGGGCCTGGGGCCCCAGCATTTT. Based on the CDR3 plus reference TRBV7-2 and TRBJ1-5, the full variable domain is GAGVSQSPSNKVTEKGKDVELRCDPISGHTALYWYRQSLGQGLEFLIYFQGNSAPDKSGLPSDRFSAERTGGSVSTLTIQRTQQEDSAVYLCASSQGLGPQHFGDGTRLSIL.

The chain combines TRBV7-2 with TRBJ2-5; possible D gene TRBD2, 5 bases. The CDR3 covers 13 residues. V shed 5 bases and J shed 5 bases, with 12 bases lying between them. Germline-derived CDR1 and CDR2 are SGHTA and FQGNSA. CDR3 coding DNA: TGTGCCAGCAGCCTTGGACTGCCGGAGACCCAGTACTTC. Its protein is CASSLGLPETQYF.

CDR3 region: CASSPTLGRDNEQFF. The CDR3, as DNA: TGTGCCAGCAGCCCCACACTCGGGAGAGACAATGAGCAGTTCTTC. The chain recombines TRBV7-2 with TRBJ2-1; weak D call: TRBD2 (6 bases). Germline CDR1 SGHTA, CDR2 FQGNSA. This CDR3 comprises 15 residues. V dropped 5 bases and J dropped 5 bases, with 16 bases sitting between them.